This TCR beta chain was found in a study of blood T cells in healthy people across ages (dated by TCRdb to the mid-2010s). With regard to the full study: In model experiments, template switching captured about one uniquely barcoded TCR beta cDNA molecule for every two T cells. Donors of different ages were randomly distributed across sequencing lanes to avoid experimental bias. For two donors (one aged 18 to 29 and one aged 80 or older), the study analyzed two additional independent replicas of 1 million unique cDNA reads from the same blood draw. To track age-related changes in TCR beta repertoire diversity, the study relied on deep sequencing normalized with unique cDNA molecular identifiers. Donors were grouped into four age groups: young (average approximately 15 years), middle-aged (39), aged (around 60) and long-lived (around 82). Overall study results and their limits: Bulk unsorted PBMC profiling prevented conclusive comparison of naive and antigen-experienced compartments. As age increased, observed TCR beta diversity per million T cells dropped in a roughly linear way, and a significant reduction was already evident by age roughly 40. A strong correlation was found between observed TCR beta diversity and the percentage of naive T cells measured by flow cytometry. The long-lived group showed more naive CD4+ T cells, fewer expanded clones and increased TCR diversity than the aged group, suggesting age selection. The CMV infection status of donors was not known, potentially confounding age-related changes in expanded clonotypes. Total diversity estimates from one million sequenced T cells were considered lower bounds and underestimates.

A remark on this clonotype: The antigen this receptor binds is unknown. Qualities for individual bases were not recorded, and no much larger clone is one base off.

Donors were under 40 systemically healthy Caucasian individuals from Russia aged 6 to 90 years. Each donor gave about 9.7 milliliters of peripheral blood, drawn into EDTA-treated Vacutainer tubes. Ficoll-Paque density-gradient centrifugation was used to isolate PBMCs, with at least 7 million obtained per sample. Trizol reagent was used to extract total RNA from the PBMCs, yielding at least 5.5 micrograms per sample. For every donor, an aliquot of PBMCs went through flow cytometry to measure the percentages of naive CD45RAhigh/CD27high T cells. The library was prepared using 5' RACE. The reads were generated on an Illumina HiSeq 2500. A second PCR of about 6 to 11 cycles was run with a J-beta primer mix and a sample-barcoded 5' primer. Each TCR beta cDNA molecule received a unique molecular identifier from a template-switch 5' adaptor carrying 12 random nucleotides. Each sample yielded at least 3 million CDR3-containing paired-end reads. All of the RNA was converted into first-strand cDNA using the Mint cDNA synthesis kit, with a TRBC-specific oligonucleotide serving as the primer. Following uracil-DNA glycosylase treatment, a first 18-cycle PCR with universal primers M1SS and BC2_uni_R was performed on all cDNA. The published analysis was carried out like this. For normalization, 1 million high-quality reads, each with a distinct molecular identifier, were randomly selected from each sample. Instead of being binned into consensus sequences, reads with shared molecular identifiers were discarded. MiTCR, run with a Q25 quality threshold and the strictest error-elimination algorithm, handled CDR3 identification, clonotype clustering and error correction. A nonparametric unseen species model using Euler transformation provided a lower-bound estimate of total TCR beta diversity. TCRdb's own reprocessing of the public reads used fastp at Q25 and MiXCR and kept productive beta chains. Rows are unified per CDR3 protein, each entry keeping the most common DNA and genes. The V and J calls come from TCRdb's annotation, not from the publication. This sample comprises about 780,000 distinct CDR3 sequences, about 42% of them detected only once. Clones ranked in the top ten supply approximately 18% of the sample.

Trimming takes 1 base from V and 2 bases from J, and the germline ends sit 12 bases apart. CDR1 and CDR2, per the germline V gene (reference sequence), are DFQATT and SNEGSKA. Including the terminal cysteine and phenylalanine, the CDR3 comprises 14 residues. The only DNA kept is the CDR3, 42 bases in frame from the first base. This TCR was recovered from a man older than 75 in good health. The chain is made from TRBV20-1 and TRBJ2-7, with the D call perhaps TRBD1 or TRBD2, each one matching 5 bases. Sequenced sample: blood. CDR3 reads: CSARVAGSAYEQYF. The nucleotides read TGCAGTGCTAGAGTGGCAGGGAGTGCCTACGAGCAGTACTTC.